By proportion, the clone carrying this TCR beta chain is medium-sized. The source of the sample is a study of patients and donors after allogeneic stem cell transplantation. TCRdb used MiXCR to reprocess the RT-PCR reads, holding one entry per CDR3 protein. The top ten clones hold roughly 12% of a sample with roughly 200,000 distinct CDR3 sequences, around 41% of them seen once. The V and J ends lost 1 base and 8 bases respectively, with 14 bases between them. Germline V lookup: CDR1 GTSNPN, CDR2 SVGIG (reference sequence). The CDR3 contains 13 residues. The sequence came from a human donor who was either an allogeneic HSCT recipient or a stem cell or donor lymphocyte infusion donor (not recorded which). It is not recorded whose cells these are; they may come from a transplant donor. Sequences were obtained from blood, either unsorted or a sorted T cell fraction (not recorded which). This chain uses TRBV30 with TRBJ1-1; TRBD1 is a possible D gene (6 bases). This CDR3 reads CAWSAGGRLEAFF. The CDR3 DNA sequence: TGTGCCTGGAGTGCGGGGGGGCGTTTGGAAGCTTTCTTT.